This T cell receptor (beta chain) stems from a study of cytomegalovirus exposure and HLA in healthy donors. The primer mix had 60 Vbeta and 13 Jbeta primers. Here immunoSEQ multiplex PCR was the method, and the copy in TCRdb shows in-frame clones only, minus some. The sample holds 55,000 to 85,000 clones, around three quarters seen once. J gave up 2 bases and V 1 base, and 0 bases lay outside the gene matches. CDR1 is SGHVS and CDR2 is FNYEAQ in the germline V gene. This CDR3 is 14 amino acids long. The chain has TRBV7-6 and TRBJ2-7; 9 bases are a match to TRBD1. The specimen sequenced was PBMCs. This TCR was recovered from a man between 18 and 35 years old in good health and CMV-seropositive. The CDR3 sequence: CASSLGTGAYEQYF. CDR3 DNA: TGTGCCAGCAGCTTAGGGACAGGGGCCTACGAGCAGTACTTC. Full variable domain (rest looked up from reference TRBV7-6 and TRBJ2-7): GAGVSQSPRYKVTKRGQDVALRCDPISGHVSLYWYRQALGQGPEFLTYFNYEAQQDKSGLPNDRFSAERPEGSISTLTIQRTEQRDSAMYRCASSLGTGAYEQYFGPGTRLTVT.